These 14 T cell receptor beta chains share one sample of origin, sequenced in a study of monozygotic twins with inflammatory bowel disease. TCRdb reprocessed the 5' RACE reads; each CDR3 protein has one entry and no DNA is given. The sample includes 150,000 or so distinct CDR3 sequences. Source material: blood. The receptors were sampled from a human donor with ulcerative colitis or Crohn's disease, or a healthy co-twin of an affected twin (not recorded which).

The V call is TRBV29-1, the J call TRBJ2-1; without DNA, the TCRdb call of TRBD1 cannot be checked. The germline V gene has CDR1 SQVTM and CDR2 ANQGSEA. This CDR3 region has 12 residues. CDR3 region: CSVRTGGYEQFF.

The chain has TRBV6-2 or TRBV6-3 and TRBJ2-7. The CDR3 runs 18 residues. Germline loops: CDR1 MNHEY, CDR2 SVGEGT. This chain's CDR3 is CASSYSIVEATNSYEQYF.

The chain carries TRBV5-1 and TRBJ2-2. CDR1 and CDR2 (germline): SGHRS, YFSETQ. The CDR3 extends over 16 amino acids. CDR3 loop: CASSFGWGRNTGELFF.

This chain joins TRBV5-1 and TRBJ2-1; the D call of TRBD1 rests on TCRdb alone, since no DNA is present to check it. The length of the CDR3 is 14 residues. Germline V gene lookup returns CDR1 SGHRS and CDR2 YFSETQ. CDR3 sequence: CASSDRTGGGEQFF.

This rearrangement joins TRBV5-1 to TRBJ2-7. The germline gives CDR1 SGHRS, CDR2 YFSETQ. The length of the CDR3 is 14 residues. CDR3 sequence reads: CASSLDSISYEQYF.

The chain combines TRBV27 with TRBJ1-6. The CDR3 length is 12 residues. Germline V gives CDR1 MNHEY, CDR2 SMNVEV (reference sequence). The CDR3 spells CASSFNNSPLHF.

V gene TRBV29-1 combines with J gene TRBJ2-5; TCRdb designates TRBD1, a call that cannot be tested without DNA. The CDR3 runs to 14 residues. Germline V gene sequence: CDR1 SQVTM, CDR2 ANQGSEA. The CDR3 protein is CSVPLEALQETQYF.

The V and J genes are TRBV20-1 and TRBJ1-5. The V gene's germline CDR1 is DFQATT and CDR2 SNEGSKA (reference sequence). This CDR3 has 13 amino acids. The CDR3 protein is CSARVMANQPQHF.

The chain uses TRBV6-5 and TRBJ2-3; there is no DNA to check the TCRdb D call of TRBD1. Germline V lookup: CDR1 MNHEY, CDR2 SVGAGI. CDR3 length: 16 residues. The CDR3 sequence is CASNYSGQGRGDTQYF.

CDR3 sequence reads: CASSLVPVLNEKLFF. The J gene is TRBJ1-4, the V gene TRBV7-3. From germline, CDR1 is SGHTA and CDR2 FQGTGA. This CDR3 has 15 amino acids. The whole variable domain, filled in from reference TRBV7-3 and TRBJ1-4, reads GAGVSQTPSNKVTEKGKYVELRCDPISGHTALYWYRQSLGQGPEFLIYFQGTGAADDSGLPNDRFFAVRPEGSVSTLKIQRTERGDSAVYLCASSLVPVLNEKLFFGSGTQLSVL.

This sequence joins TRBV7-2 and TRBJ2-3; TCRdb's D call, TRBD2, is unchecked because there is no DNA. CDR1 is SGHTA, CDR2 FQGNSA, per germline. The length of the CDR3 is 11 residues. The CDR3 loop reads CASSLRTSPLF.

The chain uses TRBV5-1 and TRBJ2-3; without DNA, the TCRdb call of TRBD2 cannot be checked. Germline CDR1 reads SGHRS; CDR2 reads YFSETQ. The CDR3 loop spans 20 amino acids. CDR3 sequence reads: CASSSQTGGLAGVGTDTQYF.

CDR3 in amino acids: CASSGGTGFLGSYNSPLHF. The chain carries TRBV11-2 and TRBJ1-6; lacking DNA, the TRBD1 call made by TCRdb goes unchecked. Germline CDR1 and CDR2: SGHAT and FQNNGV. The CDR3 sequence is 19 residues long.

This sequence joins TRBV15 and TRBJ1-1. The CDR3 contains 14 residues. Germline V gene sequence: CDR1 LNHNV, CDR2 YYDKDF (reference sequence). The CDR3 loop reads CATGTARATAEAFF. Supplemented by reference TRBV15 and TRBJ1-1, the full variable domain reads DAMVIQNPRYQVTQFGKPVTLSCSQTLNHNVMYWYQQKSSQAPKLLFHYYDKDFNNEADTPDNFQSRRPNTSFCFLDIRSPGLGDTAMYLCATGTARATAEAFFGQGTRLTVV.